What follows is one T cell receptor (beta chain) and its context. Its target is not known. The record originates from a study of cytomegalovirus exposure and HLA in healthy donors. Overall study: Researchers found that about four fifths of around 400 genotyped donors fell within the Caucasian-associated ancestry cluster. General study results and limits: It emerged from a later analysis that several of the most significant clusters appeared to be linked to common viral pathogens. Exclusion applied to some V segments, including TRBV6-2 and TRBV6-3, as they were indistinguishable.

Germline CDR1 is LNHDA and CDR2 is SQIVND (reference sequence). The CDR3 totals 15 residues. V was trimmed by 5 bases and J by 7 bases, leaving 18 bases between them. Healthy bone marrow donors formed the donor group. Primers for the PCR totalled 60 Vbeta and 13 Jbeta. Assay used: immunoSEQ multiplex PCR; TCRdb lists only in-frame clones, some missing. The sample contains 190,000 or so clones, less than 90% of which appear only once. The chain has TRBV19 and TRBJ1-5; D gene ambiguous. This sequence originates from a man aged 45-65 years in good health and CMV-seronegative. Sequencing used PBMCs. CDR3 sequence (DNA): TGTGCCAGTAGTCCAGACGGGAGGATACTGCAGCCCCAGCATTTT. Its protein product is CASSPDGRILQPQHF.